This TCR beta chain came from a study of blood T cell repertoires in COVID-19. Background on the study: T cells, B-cell-depleted T cells, or PBMCs supplied cDNA or gDNA.

Per the authors' pipeline: Nucleated cell number was recorded as an estimate derived from reference gene primer amplification. Libraries were prepared by immunoSEQ multiplex PCR; TCRdb keeps only in-frame clonotypes and omits some of them. V and J calls and clone size are as listed in that table; D and trimming were resolved from the DNA. This table holds 300,000 or so clones, 70% to 90% found once. Germline V lookup: CDR1 SGDLS, CDR2 YYNGEE. The V and J ends lost 3 bases and 2 bases respectively, with 12 bases between them. The CDR3 runs 15 residues. The sequence was collected from a woman aged 45-65 years who had recovered from COVID-19. The rearrangement uses TRBV9 and TRBJ2-1; D not certain. The sample consisted of peripheral blood. CDR3 sequence: CASSGTLRAYNEQFF. In nucleotides, the CDR3 is TGTGCCAGCAGCGGCACCTTACGGGCCTACAATGAGCAGTTCTTC.